This T cell receptor beta chain was recovered during a study of regulatory T cells in long-lasting Graves disease. Construction of TCR beta libraries relied on iRepertoire HTBI primers and on Arm-PCR targeting CDR3 regions. TCRdb reprocessed the multiplex PCR reads via MiXCR and lists one record per CDR3 protein. Here the sample spans about 460,000 distinct CDR3 sequences, approximately 22% being singletons. As regards this clonotype: Its target is unknown.

The V gene's germline CDR1 is MGHRA and CDR2 YSYEKL. The CDR3 loop spans 14 amino acids. V lost 4 bases to trimming and J lost 3 bases; unmatched junction nucleotides: 4. The time point here: persistent/refractory GD, antithyroid drugs over 5 years with positive TRAb. PBMC RNA was the source of the TCR library. Study conclusions and caveats: Researchers examined only peripheral blood and not thyroid tissue.

This chain joins TRBV4-1 and TRBJ2-7; TRBD1 matches 9 bases. The source of this sequence is a female donor with Graves disease. Sample: peripheral blood mononuclear cells (PBMCs), taken when the disease was refractory, from a patient treated with antithyroid drugs. Here the CDR3 DNA reads TGCGCCAGCAGCCGGACAGGGGAGGGCTACGAGCAGTACTTC. It specifies CASSRTGEGYEQYF.